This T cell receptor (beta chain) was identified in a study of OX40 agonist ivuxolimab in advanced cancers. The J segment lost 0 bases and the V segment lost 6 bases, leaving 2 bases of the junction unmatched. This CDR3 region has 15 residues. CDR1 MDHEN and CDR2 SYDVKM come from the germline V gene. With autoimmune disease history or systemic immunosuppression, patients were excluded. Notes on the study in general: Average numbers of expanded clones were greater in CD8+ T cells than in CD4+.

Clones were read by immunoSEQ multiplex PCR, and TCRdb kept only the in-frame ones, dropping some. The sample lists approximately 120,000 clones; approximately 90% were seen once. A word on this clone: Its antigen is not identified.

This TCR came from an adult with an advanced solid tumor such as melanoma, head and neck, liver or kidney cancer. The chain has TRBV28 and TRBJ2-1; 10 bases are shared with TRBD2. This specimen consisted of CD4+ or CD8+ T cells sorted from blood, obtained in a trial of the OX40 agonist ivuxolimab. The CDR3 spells CASRPSGSSYNEQFF. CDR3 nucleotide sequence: TGTGCCAGCAGGCCTAGCGGGAGCTCCTACAATGAGCAGTTCTTC.